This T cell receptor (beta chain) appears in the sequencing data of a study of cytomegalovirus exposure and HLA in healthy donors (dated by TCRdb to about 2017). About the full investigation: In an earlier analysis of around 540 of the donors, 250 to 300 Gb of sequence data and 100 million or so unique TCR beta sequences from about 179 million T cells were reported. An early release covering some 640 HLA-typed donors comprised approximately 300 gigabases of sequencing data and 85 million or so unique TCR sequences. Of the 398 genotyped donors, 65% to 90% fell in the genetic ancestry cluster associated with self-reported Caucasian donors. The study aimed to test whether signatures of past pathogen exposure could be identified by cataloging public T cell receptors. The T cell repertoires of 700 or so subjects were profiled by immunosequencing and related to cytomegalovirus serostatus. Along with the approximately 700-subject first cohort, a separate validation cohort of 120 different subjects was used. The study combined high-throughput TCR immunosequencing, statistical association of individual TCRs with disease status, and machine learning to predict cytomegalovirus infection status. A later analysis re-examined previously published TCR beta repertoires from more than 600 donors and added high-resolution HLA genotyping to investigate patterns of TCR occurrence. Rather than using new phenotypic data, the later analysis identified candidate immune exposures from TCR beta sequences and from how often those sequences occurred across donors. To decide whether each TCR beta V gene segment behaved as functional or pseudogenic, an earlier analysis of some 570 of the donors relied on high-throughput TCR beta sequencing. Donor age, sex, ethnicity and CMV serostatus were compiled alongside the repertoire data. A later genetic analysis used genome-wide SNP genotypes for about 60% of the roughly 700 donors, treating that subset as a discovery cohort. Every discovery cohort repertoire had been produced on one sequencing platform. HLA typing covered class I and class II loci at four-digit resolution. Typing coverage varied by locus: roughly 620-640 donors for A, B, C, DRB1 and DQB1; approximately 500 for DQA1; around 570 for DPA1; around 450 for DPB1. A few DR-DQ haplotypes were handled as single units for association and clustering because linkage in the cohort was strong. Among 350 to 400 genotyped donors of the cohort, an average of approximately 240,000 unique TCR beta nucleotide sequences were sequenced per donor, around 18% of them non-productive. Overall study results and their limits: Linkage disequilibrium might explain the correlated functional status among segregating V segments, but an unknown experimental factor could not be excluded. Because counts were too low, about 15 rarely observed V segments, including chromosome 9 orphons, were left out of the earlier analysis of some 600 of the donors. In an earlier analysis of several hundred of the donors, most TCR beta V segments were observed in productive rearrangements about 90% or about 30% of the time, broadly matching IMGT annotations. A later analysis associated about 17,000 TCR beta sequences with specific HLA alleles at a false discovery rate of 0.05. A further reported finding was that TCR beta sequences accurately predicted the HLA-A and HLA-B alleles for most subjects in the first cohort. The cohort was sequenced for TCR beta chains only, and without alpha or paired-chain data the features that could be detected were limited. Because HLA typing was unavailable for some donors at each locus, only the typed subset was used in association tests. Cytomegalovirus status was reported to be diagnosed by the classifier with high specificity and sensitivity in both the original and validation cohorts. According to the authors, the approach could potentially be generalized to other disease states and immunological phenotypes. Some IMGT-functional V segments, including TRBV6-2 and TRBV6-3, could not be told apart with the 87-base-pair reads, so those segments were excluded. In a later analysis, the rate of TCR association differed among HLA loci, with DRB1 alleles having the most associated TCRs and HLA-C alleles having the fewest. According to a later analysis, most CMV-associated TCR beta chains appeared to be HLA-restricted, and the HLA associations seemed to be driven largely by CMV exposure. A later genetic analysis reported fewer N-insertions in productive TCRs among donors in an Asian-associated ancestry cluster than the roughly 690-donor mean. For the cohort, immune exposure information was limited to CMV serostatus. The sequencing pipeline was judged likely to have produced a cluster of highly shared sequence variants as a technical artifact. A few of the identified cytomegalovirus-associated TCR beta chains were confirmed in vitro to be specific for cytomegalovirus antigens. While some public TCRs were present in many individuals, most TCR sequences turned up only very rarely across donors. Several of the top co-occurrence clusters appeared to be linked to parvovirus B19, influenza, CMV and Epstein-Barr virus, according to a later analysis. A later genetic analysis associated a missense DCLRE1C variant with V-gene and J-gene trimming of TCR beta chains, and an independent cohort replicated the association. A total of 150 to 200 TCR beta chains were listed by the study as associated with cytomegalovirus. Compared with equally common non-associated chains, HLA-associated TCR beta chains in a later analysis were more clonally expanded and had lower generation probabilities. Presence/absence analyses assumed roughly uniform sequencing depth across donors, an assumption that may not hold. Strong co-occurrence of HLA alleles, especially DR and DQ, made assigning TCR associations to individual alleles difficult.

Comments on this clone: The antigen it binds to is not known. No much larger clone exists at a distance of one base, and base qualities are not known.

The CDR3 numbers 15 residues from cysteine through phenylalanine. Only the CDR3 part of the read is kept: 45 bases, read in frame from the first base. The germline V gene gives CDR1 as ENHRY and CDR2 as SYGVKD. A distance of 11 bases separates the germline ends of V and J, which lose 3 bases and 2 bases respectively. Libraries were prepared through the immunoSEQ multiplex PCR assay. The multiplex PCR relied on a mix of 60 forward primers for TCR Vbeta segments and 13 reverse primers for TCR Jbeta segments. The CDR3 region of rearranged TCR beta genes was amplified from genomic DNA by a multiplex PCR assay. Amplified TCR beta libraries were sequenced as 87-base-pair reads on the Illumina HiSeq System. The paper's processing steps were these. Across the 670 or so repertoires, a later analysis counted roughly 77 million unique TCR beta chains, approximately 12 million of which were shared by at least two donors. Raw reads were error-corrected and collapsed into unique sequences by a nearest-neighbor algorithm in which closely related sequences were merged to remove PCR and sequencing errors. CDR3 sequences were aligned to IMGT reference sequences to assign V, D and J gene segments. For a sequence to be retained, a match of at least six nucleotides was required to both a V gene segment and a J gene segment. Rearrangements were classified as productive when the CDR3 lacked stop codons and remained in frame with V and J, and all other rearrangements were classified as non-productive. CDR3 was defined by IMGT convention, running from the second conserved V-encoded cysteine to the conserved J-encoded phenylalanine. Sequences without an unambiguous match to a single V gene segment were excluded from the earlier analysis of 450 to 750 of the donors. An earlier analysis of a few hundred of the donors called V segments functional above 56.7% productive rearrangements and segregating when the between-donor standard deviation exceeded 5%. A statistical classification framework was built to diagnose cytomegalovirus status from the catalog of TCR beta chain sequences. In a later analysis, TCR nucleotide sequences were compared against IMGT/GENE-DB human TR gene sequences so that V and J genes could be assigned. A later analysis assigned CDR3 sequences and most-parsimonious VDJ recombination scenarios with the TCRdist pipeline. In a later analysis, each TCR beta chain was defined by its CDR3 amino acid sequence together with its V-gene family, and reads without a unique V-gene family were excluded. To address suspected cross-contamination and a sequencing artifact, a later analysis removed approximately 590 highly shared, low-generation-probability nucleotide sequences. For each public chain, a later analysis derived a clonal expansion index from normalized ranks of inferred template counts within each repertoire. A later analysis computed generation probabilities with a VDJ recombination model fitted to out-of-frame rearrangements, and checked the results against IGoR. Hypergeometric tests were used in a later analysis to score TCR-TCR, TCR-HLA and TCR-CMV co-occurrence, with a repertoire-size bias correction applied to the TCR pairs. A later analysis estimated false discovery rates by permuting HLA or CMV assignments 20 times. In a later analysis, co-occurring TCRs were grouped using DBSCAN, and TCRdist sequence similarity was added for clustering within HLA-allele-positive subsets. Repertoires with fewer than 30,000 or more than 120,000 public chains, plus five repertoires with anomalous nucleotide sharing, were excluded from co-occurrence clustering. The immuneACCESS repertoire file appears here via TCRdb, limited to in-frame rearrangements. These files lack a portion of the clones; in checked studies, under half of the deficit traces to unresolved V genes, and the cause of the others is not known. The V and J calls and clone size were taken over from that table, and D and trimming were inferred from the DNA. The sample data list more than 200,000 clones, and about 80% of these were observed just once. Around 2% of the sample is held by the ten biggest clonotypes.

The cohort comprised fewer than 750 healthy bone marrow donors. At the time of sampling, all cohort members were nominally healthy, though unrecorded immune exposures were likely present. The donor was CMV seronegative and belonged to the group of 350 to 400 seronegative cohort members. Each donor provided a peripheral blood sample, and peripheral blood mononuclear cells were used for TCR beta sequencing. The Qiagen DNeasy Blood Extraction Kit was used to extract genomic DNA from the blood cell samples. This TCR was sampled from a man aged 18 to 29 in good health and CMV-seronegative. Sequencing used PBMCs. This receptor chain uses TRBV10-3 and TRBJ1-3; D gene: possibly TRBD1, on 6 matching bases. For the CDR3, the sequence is CAISEGGGAGNTIYF. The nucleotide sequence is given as TGTGCCATCAGTGAAGGTGGGGGCGCTGGAAACACCATATATTTT.